This T cell receptor (beta chain) was retrieved from a study of blood T cells in healthy people across ages. Study-level findings and limits: Strong correlation linked observed beta diversity and percent naive T cells.

Germline CDR1 reads MNHNS; CDR2 reads SASEGT. V lost 4 bases, J lost 0 bases, and 13 bases lay in between. CDR3 length: 16 amino acids. A word on this clonotype: What it binds is unknown.

Using a J-beta primer mix together with a sample-barcoded 5' primer, a second PCR was run for roughly 7 to 12 cycles. TCRdb reprocessed the 5' RACE reads via MiXCR and lists one record per CDR3 protein. Of fewer than 900,000 distinct CDR3 sequences in the sample, roughly 45% were seen once. The V gene is TRBV6-1, the J gene TRBJ1-5; D might be TRBD1 (5 bases). The specimen sequenced was blood. The clonotype was recovered from a woman aged 55-75 years in good health. Written as DNA, the CDR3 is TGTGCCAGCAGTGCCGGGACCGTGAATAGCAATCAGCCCCAGCATTTT. The encoded protein is CASSAGTVNSNQPQHF.